This T cell receptor (beta chain) originates from a study of radiotherapy plus CTLA-4 blockade in lung cancer. Assay: immunoSEQ multiplex PCR; the TCRdb copy retains only in-frame clones and omits some. Among 55,000 to 70,000 clones listed, approximately 80% were seen once. Germline V gives CDR1 WNHNN, CDR2 SYGVQD (reference sequence). The CDR3 length is 18 residues. J gave up 1 base and V 6 bases, and 12 bases lay outside the gene matches. This specimen consisted of peripheral blood, obtained from a patient treated with radiotherapy plus ipilimumab. The source of this sequence is a human donor with non-small cell lung cancer who had a complete response to radiotherapy plus ipilimumab. V and J are TRBV10-1 and TRBJ2-1; 10 bases are shared with TRBD1. As DNA, the CDR3 is TGCGCCAGCAGATATTATGACAGGGGGCGGGTATCCTACAATGAGCAGTTCTTC. Protein product: CASRYYDRGRVSYNEQFF.